This T cell receptor (beta chain) was identified in a study of blood T cell repertoires in COVID-19. Study in general: Researchers got acute and convalescent COVID-19 samples from the United States, Italy and Spain.

The J segment lost 4 bases and the V segment lost 1 base, leaving 11 bases of the junction unmatched. CDR3 length equals 17 residues. Germline V gene lookup returns CDR1 SEHNR and CDR2 FQNEAQ (reference sequence). Authors' methods: Quantification of nucleated cells was approximated via reference gene primer amplification. Sequencing used immunoSEQ multiplex PCR; TCRdb keeps in-frame clones, though not all of them. V, J and clone size derive from that table, while D and trimming were established from the DNA sequence. The profile covers over 75,000 clones, with roughly 88% appearing a single time and around 3% taken by the ten largest.

This receptor was obtained from a woman of 80 years or more with acute or convalescent COVID-19. V is TRBV7-9 and J is TRBJ2-7, with 9 positions matching TRBD1. Sequencing input: peripheral blood. The DNA for the CDR3 is TGTGCCAGCAGCTTAGTTCAACCGGGACAGGGTTCGTACGAGCAGTACTTC. As protein: CASSLVQPGQGSYEQYF.